What follows are 29 T cell receptor beta chains derived from one specimen sequenced in a study of cytotoxic CD8 clonotypes in ibrutinib-treated CLL. Sequenced by immunoSEQ multiplex PCR; TCRdb stores in-frame clones only, minus some. This table has about 57,000 clones, 55% to 70% appearing once. Sequencing was performed on PBMCs, taken after 24 months of ibrutinib treatment. All receptors come from a human donor with chronic lymphocytic leukemia.

V is TRBV5-4 and J is TRBJ1-6, with 7 positions matching TRBD1. There are 13 residues in the CDR3. Trimming cost V 4 bases and J 10 bases; bases outside gene matches: 5. The germline V gene encodes CDR1 SGHNT and CDR2 YYREEE (reference sequence). The CDR3 sequence is CASSSDRDSPLHF. CDR3 nucleotides: TGTGCCAGCAGCAGTGACAGGGACTCACCCCTCCACTTT.

The rearrangement uses TRBV6-1 and TRBJ2-1; 12 bases are a match to TRBD2. V gave up 4 bases and J gave up 3 bases; unmatched junction bases: 1. The CDR3 runs to 15 residues. Germline loops: CDR1 MNHNS, CDR2 SASEGT. CDR3 protein: CASSGGLAGYNEQFF. The CDR3 DNA is TGTGCCAGCAGTGGGGGACTAGCGGGCTACAATGAGCAGTTCTTC.

The chain employs TRBV2 and TRBJ1-4; possible D gene TRBD1, 6 bases. The CDR3 is 13 residues long. Germline CDR1 and CDR2: SNHLY and FYNNEI. V lost 5 bases and J lost 7, with 11 bases in between. In DNA, the CDR3 is TGTGCCAGCAGTAGGGGGGCCGGTGAAAAACTGTTTTTT. Protein sequence: CASSRGAGEKLFF.

The chain employs TRBV4-1 and TRBJ2-5; D possibly matches TRBD1 or TRBD2 (7 bases each). Germline V gene lookup returns CDR1 MGHRA and CDR2 YSYEKL. Trimming pared 0 bases from V and 5 bases from J, leaving 13 bases between. There are 15 residues in the CDR3. The CDR3 protein is CASSQEGRGPETQYF. The DNA for the CDR3 is TGCGCCAGCAGCCAAGAAGGGAGGGGGCCGGAGACCCAGTACTTC.

The sample holds a few counts of this clone. J is TRBJ1-2 and V is TRBV4-1; TRBD1 matches at 9 bases. This CDR3 has 14 amino acids. Germline loops: CDR1 MGHRA, CDR2 YSYEKL. V lost 1 base to trimming and J lost 8 bases; unmatched junction nucleotides: 5. CDR3 amino acids: CASSQAWTGDGYTF. CDR3 bases: TGCGCCAGCAGCCAAGCCTGGACAGGGGACGGCTACACCTTC.

The chain uses TRBV7-9 and TRBJ2-7; the match to TRBD2 covers 14 bases. This CDR3 comprises 16 residues. Trimming took 5 bases from V and 5 from J; bases not matched to a gene: 8. CDR1 SEHNR and CDR2 FQNEAQ come from the germline V gene (reference sequence). CDR3 nucleotides: TGTGCCAGCAGCCCCGGGACTAGCGGGGGCGGAAACGAGCAGTACGTC. Its translation: CASSPGTSGGGNEQYV.

This sequence joins TRBV28 and TRBJ1-2; 10 bases match TRBD1. The CDR3 covers 12 residues. Germline V lookup: CDR1 MDHEN, CDR2 SYDVKM. J was trimmed by 5 bases and V by 8 bases; bases with no gene match: 2. CDR3 bases: TGTGCCAGCCGGGGACAGGGGTATGGCTACACCTTC. Its protein product is CASRGQGYGYTF.

This chain joins TRBV7-9 and TRBJ2-2; D not certain. The V end was cut by 5 bases, the J end by 9 bases, with 10 bases between. The CDR3 runs to 12 residues. Germline assignment: CDR1 SEHNR and CDR2 FQNEAQ (reference sequence). This chain's CDR3 is CASSARDRELFF. The CDR3 DNA reads as TGTGCCAGCAGCGCTAGGGATAGGGAGCTGTTTTTT.

The chain employs TRBV6-1 and TRBJ1-2; no firm D call. Germline V gene lookup returns CDR1 MNHNS and CDR2 SASEGT. The length of the CDR3 is 13 residues. V lost 4 bases, J lost 1 base, and 7 bases lay in between. The CDR3 loop reads CASSVSHNYGYTF. The CDR3, as DNA: TGTGCCAGCAGTGTCTCTCATAACTATGGCTACACCTTC.

The genes are TRBV7-2 and TRBJ2-7, with TRBD2 identical over 14 bases. V trimming: 4 bases; J trimming: 6 bases; junction bases outside the gene matches: 2. Germline assignment: CDR1 SGHTA and CDR2 FQGNSA. The CDR3 is made up of 14 amino acids. The CDR3 DNA is TGTGCCAGCAGCTCGGGACTAGCGGGAGCCGAGCAGTACTTC. Translated: CASSSGLAGAEQYF.

This clone turned up a few times. The V call is TRBV7-2, the J call TRBJ2-5; D is perhaps TRBD2 (6 bases). The CDR3 runs to 14 residues. V was shortened by 5 bases and J by 5 bases, with 15 bases between the two germline ends. CDR1 and CDR2 (germline): SGHTA, FQGNSA. The CDR3 loop is CASSRRLGFETQYF. CDR3 in DNA: TGTGCCAGCAGCCGCCGACTAGGTTTTGAGACCCAGTACTTC.

The chain employs TRBV15 and TRBJ1-4; TRBD1 is a possible D gene (5 bases). V was cut by 2 bases and J by 1 base, with 8 bases left in between. CDR3 length equals 15 residues. Germline V gives CDR1 LNHNV, CDR2 YYDKDF (reference sequence). The CDR3 here is CATSRRGGTNEKLFF. CDR3 nucleotides: TGTGCCACCAGCAGAAGGGGTGGAACTAATGAAAAACTGTTTTTT. Variable domain in full (rest from reference TRBV15 and TRBJ1-4): DAMVIQNPRYQVTQFGKPVTLSCSQTLNHNVMYWYQQKSSQAPKLLFHYYDKDFNNEADTPDNFQSRRPNTSFCFLDIRSPGLGDTAMYLCATSRRGGTNEKLFFGSGTQLSVL.

The genes are TRBV18 and TRBJ2-7; unclear D gene. Germline-derived CDR1 and CDR2 are KGHSH and LQKENI. V dropped 5 bases and J dropped 2 bases, with 10 bases sitting between them. The CDR3 runs 13 residues. The DNA for the CDR3 is TGTGCCAGCTCATCCGGGCCACCCTACGAGCAGTACTTC. This encodes CASSSGPPYEQYF.

This chain joins TRBV10-3 and TRBJ2-7, with D unresolved. Between the trimmed V and J ends, which lost 11 bases and 2 bases, there was a span of 7 bases. The CDR3 sequence is 10 residues long. Germline V CDR1 and CDR2: ENHRY, SYGVKD. The CDR3 region is CAPPAYEQYF. The CDR3 nucleotides are TGTGCCCCACCCGCCTACGAGCAGTACTTC.

The sample holds a few counts of this clone. The chain's CDR3 is CAISESTANQPQHF. CDR3 bases: TGTGCCATCAGTGAGAGCACAGCTAATCAGCCCCAGCATTTT. The chain carries TRBV10-3 and TRBJ1-5; D unclear. Trimming cost V 2 bases and J 4 bases, with 9 bases left between them. CDR1 and CDR2 (germline): ENHRY, SYGVKD. The CDR3 extends over 14 amino acids.

J is TRBJ2-1 and V is TRBV5-1; 13 bases are shared with TRBD2. From germline, CDR1 is SGHRS and CDR2 YFSETQ. This CDR3 has 17 amino acids. Unmatched junction bases numbered 4, after V lost 3 bases and J lost 1 base. CDR3 in amino acids: CASSSGTSGISYNEQFF. In DNA form, the CDR3 reads TGCGCCAGCAGCTCGGGGACTAGCGGGATATCCTACAATGAGCAGTTCTTC.

The chain employs TRBV5-8 and TRBJ2-1; the D is unclear. V lost 0 bases, J lost 6 bases, and 4 bases lay in between. Germline values: CDR1 SGHTS, CDR2 YDEGEE. This CDR3 has 12 residues. Here the CDR3 reads CASSLAGNEQFF. The CDR3, as DNA: TGTGCCAGCAGCTTGGCTGGCAATGAGCAGTTCTTC.

The chain recombines TRBV5-6 with TRBJ2-7; maybe TRBD2 (5 bases). This CDR3 contains 12 residues. CDR1 is SGHDT and CDR2 is YYEEEE in the germline V gene. V shed 4 bases and J shed 3 bases, with 8 bases lying between them. This chain's CDR3 is CASSIGVYEQYV. The CDR3 bases are TGTGCCAGCAGCATCGGGGTCTACGAGCAGTACGTC.

CDR3 nucleotide sequence: TGTGCCAGCAGTTACTCCGACTCCTCCTACGAGCAGTACTTC. Protein sequence: CASSYSDSSYEQYF. The rearrangement links TRBV6-6 to TRBJ2-7; D unclear. The V end lost 0 bases, the J end lost 0 bases, and 6 bases lay between the germline ends. The CDR3 spans 14 residues. Germline V gene data show CDR1 as MNHNY and CDR2 as SVGAGI (reference sequence).

The J gene is TRBJ1-1, the V gene TRBV6-6; D gene unclear. The CDR3 runs 11 residues. CDR1 MNHNY and CDR2 SVGAGI come from the germline V gene (reference sequence). V was clipped by 8 bases and J by 12 bases, with 16 bases between them. The CDR3 is CASSNRALTFF. CDR3 nucleotide sequence: TGTGCCAGCTCCAACCGGGCCCTAACTTTCTTT.

In this sample, this clone turned up many times. This chain uses TRBV25-1 with TRBJ1-1; no clear D gene. V lost 2 bases to trimming and J lost 4 bases, with 8 bases between them. The CDR3 has 13 amino acids. The germline gives CDR1 MGHDK, CDR2 SYGVNS. CDR3 amino acids: CASSEDYVTEAFF. CDR3 nucleotide sequence: TGTGCCAGCAGTGAAGATTATGTCACTGAAGCTTTCTTT.

The V call is TRBV5-5, the J call TRBJ2-7; D could derive from TRBD1 or TRBD2 (6 bases each). The CDR3 runs 15 residues. The germline gives CDR1 SGHKS, CDR2 YYEKEE (reference sequence). V gave up 4 bases and J gave up 4 bases, with 18 bases separating them. The CDR3 nucleotides are TGTGCCAGCAGCCCCCTGGCGGGACACCCTTACGAGCAGTACTTC. It encodes CASSPLAGHPYEQYF.

At least ten counts were recorded for this clone. The J gene is TRBJ2-2, the V gene TRBV2; 7 positions match TRBD2. V lost 4 bases to trimming and J lost 5 bases; unmatched junction nucleotides: 1. This CDR3 comprises 13 residues. CDR1 and CDR2 (germline): SNHLY, FYNNEI. The CDR3 reads CASSVGGTGELFF. The CDR3 nucleotides are TGTGCCAGCAGTGTGGGGGGGACCGGGGAGCTGTTTTTT.

The rearrangement joins TRBV10-1 to TRBJ2-3, with a weak D call TRBD2 (6 bases). V was trimmed by 10 bases and J by 3 bases, leaving 20 bases between them. CDR3 length equals 15 residues. In germline, CDR1 is WNHNN, CDR2 SYGVQD (reference sequence). CDR3 in DNA: TGCGCCACCCACCGGCCCGGGGAGGATACAGATACGCAGTATTTT. Residues: CATHRPGEDTDTQYF.

This rearrangement joins TRBV5-4 to TRBJ2-1, with 9 bases matching TRBD1. J gave up 6 bases and V 4 bases, and 8 bases lay outside the gene matches. The CDR3 sequence is 15 residues long. The germline V gene encodes CDR1 SGHNT and CDR2 YYREEE (reference sequence). CDR3 nucleotides: TGTGCCAGCAGCCTCTCCGGGACAGGGCTCAATGAGCAGTTCTTC. Translated, it gives CASSLSGTGLNEQFF.

The sample holds a few counts of this clone. The chain combines TRBV6-1 with TRBJ1-6; D is unclear. The V gene's germline CDR1 is MNHNS and CDR2 SASEGT. The ends were cut back, 5 bases at V and 7 bases at J, with 12 bases in the middle. This CDR3 region has 14 residues. CDR3 DNA: TGTGCCAGCAGTCCAACGGCCTTGAATTCACCCCTCCACTTT. This sequence encodes CASSPTALNSPLHF.

The chain is built from TRBV7-6 and TRBJ2-1; D perhaps matches TRBD2 (5 bases). CDR1 is SGHVS and CDR2 is FNYEAQ in the germline V gene. The CDR3 contains 15 residues. The ends were cut back, 1 base at V and 1 base at J, with 8 bases in the middle. CDR3 sequence: CASSLDSESYNEQFF. The CDR3 bases are TGTGCCAGCAGCTTAGATAGCGAGTCCTACAATGAGCAGTTCTTC.

Only a few counts were recorded for this clone. V usage is TRBV5-1 and J usage is TRBJ2-3; 12 nucleotides match TRBD2. Trimming at V came to 4 bases and at J to 4 bases, leaving 10 bases not matched to a gene. The CDR3 loop spans 17 amino acids. Germline values: CDR1 SGHRS, CDR2 YFSETQ. This chain's CDR3 is CASSGQTSGGRADTQYF. Written as DNA, the CDR3 is TGCGCCAGCAGCGGCCAGACTAGCGGGGGTCGCGCAGATACGCAGTATTTT.

This chain connects TRBV28 to TRBJ1-6; 8 nucleotides line up with TRBD1. This CDR3 spans 14 amino acids. The germline gives CDR1 MDHEN, CDR2 SYDVKM. V trimming: 9 bases; J trimming: 10 bases; junction bases outside the gene matches: 11. The DNA of the CDR3 is TGTGCCAGGGGGCCGGACAGGGTGTGGTCACCCCTCCACTTT. It translates to CARGPDRVWSPLHF.